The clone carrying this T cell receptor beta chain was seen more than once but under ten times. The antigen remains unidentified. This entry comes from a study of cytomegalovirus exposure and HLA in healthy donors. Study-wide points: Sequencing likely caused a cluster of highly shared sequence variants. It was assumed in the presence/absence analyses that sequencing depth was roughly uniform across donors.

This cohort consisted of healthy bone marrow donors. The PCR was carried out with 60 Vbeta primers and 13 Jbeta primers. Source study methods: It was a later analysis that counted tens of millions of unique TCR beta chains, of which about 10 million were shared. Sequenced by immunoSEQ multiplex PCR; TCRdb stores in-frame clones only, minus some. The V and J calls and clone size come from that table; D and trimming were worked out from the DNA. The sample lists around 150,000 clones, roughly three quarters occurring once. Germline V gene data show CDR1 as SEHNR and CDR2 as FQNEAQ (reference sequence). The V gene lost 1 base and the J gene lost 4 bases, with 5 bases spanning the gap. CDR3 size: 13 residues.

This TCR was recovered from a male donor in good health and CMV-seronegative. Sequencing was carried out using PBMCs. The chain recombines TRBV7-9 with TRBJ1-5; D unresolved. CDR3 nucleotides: TGTGCCAGCAGCTTAGGGGAGAATCAGCCCCAGCATTTT. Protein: CASSLGENQPQHF. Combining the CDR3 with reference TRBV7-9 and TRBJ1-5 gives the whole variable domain DTGVSQNPRHKITKRGQNVTFRCDPISEHNRLYWYRQTLGQGPEFLTYFQNEAQLEKSRLLSDRFSAERPKGSFSTLEIQRTEQGDSAMYLCASSLGENQPQHFGDGTRLSIL.